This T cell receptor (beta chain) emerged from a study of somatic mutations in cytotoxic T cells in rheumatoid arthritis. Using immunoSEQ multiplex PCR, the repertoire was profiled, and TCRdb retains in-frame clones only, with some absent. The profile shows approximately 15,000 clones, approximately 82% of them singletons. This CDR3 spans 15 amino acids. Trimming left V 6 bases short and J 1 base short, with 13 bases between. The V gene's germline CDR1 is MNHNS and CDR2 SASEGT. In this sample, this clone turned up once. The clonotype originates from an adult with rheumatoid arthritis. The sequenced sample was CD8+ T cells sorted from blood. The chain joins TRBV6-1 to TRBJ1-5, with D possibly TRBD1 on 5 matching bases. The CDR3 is CASSPGGGSNQPQHF. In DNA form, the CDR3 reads TGTGCCAGCAGCCCCGGTGGGGGGAGCAATCAGCCCCAGCATTTT.